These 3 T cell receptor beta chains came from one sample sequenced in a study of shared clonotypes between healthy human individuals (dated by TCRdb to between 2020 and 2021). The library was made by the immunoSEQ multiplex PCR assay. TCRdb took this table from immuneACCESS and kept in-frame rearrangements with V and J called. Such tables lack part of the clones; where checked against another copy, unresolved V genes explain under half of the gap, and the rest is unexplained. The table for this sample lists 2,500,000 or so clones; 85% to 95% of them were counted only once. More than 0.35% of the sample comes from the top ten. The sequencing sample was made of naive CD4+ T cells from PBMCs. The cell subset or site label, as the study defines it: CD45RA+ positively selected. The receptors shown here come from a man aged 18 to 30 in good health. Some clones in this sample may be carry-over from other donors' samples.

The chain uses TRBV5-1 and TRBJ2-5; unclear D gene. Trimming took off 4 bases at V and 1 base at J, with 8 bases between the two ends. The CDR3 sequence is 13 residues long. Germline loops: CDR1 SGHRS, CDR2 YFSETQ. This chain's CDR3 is CASSTLSQETQYF. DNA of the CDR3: TGCGCCAGCAGCACACTATCCCAAGAGACCCAGTACTTC. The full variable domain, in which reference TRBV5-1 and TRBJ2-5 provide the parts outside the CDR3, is KAGVTQTPRYLIKTRGQQVTLSCSPISGHRSVSWYQQTPGQGLQFLFEYFSETQRNKGNFPGRFSGRQFSNSRSEMNVSTLELGDSALYLCASSTLSQETQYFGPGTRLLVL.

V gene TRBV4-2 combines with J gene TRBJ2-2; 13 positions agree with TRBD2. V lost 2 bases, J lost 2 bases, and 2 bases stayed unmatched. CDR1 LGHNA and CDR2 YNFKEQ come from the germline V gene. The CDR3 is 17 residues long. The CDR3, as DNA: TGTGCCAGCAGCCAAACTAGCGGGAGGGCCAACACCGGGGAGCTGTTTTTT. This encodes CASSQTSGRANTGELFF.

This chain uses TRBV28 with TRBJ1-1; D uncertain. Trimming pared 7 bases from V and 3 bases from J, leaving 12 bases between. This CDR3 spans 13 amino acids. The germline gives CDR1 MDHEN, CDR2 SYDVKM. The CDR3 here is CASMENRDTEAFF. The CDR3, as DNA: TGTGCCAGCATGGAGAACCGGGACACTGAAGCTTTCTTT.